This is a list of T cell receptor beta chains from one sample in a study of blood T cell repertoires in COVID-19. TCRdb's table, derived via immunoSEQ multiplex PCR, lists solely in-frame clones and lacks some. The table records approximately 150,000 clones, more than 75% of them present only once. The sequenced material came from peripheral blood. All receptors derive from a woman in her seventies with acute or convalescent COVID-19. Both conserved end residues are part of each CDR3. Each record gives: CDR3 protein, CDR3 DNA, D gene, clone size, V gene, J gene. A D gene is named only where the DNA matches it firmly. Only some rows state a clone size, as once, few, many or a class for expanded clones.

CASTLESYEQYF	TGTGCCAGCACCCTAGAGTCCTACGAGCAGTACTTC	.	.	TRBV2	TRBJ2-7
CASSPLLAVNEQFF	TGTGCCAGCAGCCCGCTCCTAGCGGTCAATGAGCAGTTCTTC	TRBD2	.	TRBV7-9	TRBJ2-1
CASCGTRRDEKLFF	TGTGCCAGCTGCGGGACGCGTAGAGATGAAAAACTGTTTTTT	.	.	TRBV19	TRBJ1-4
CASSPQGSGSEQYF	TGTGCCAGCAGCCCACAGGGGTCCGGGAGCGAGCAGTACTTC	.	.	TRBV7-9	TRBJ2-7
CTIVPGTEAFF	TGCACCATAGTACCGGGCACTGAAGCTTTCTTT	.	.	TRBV20-1	TRBJ1-1
CASSLPGTANYGYTF	TGTGCCAGTAGTTTACCCGGGACAGCTAACTATGGCTACACCTTC	TRBD1	.	TRBV19	TRBJ1-2
CAISDGTSGRAGELFF	TGTGCCATCAGTGACGGGACTAGCGGGAGAGCCGGGGAGCTGTTTTTT	TRBD2	.	TRBV10-3	TRBJ2-2
CASSSCRGRGYIAYGYTF	TGTGCCAGCAGTTCCTGCAGGGGACGAGGCTATATAGCATATGGCTACACCTTC	.	.	TRBV25-1	TRBJ1-2
CASSLVASGGAFSYNEQFF	TGTGCCAGCAGCTTAGTAGCTAGCGGGGGGGCTTTCTCCTACAATGAGCAGTTCTTC	TRBD2	.	TRBV7-3	TRBJ2-1
CASSLGREFHEQYF	TGTGCCAGCAGCTTAGGTCGGGAGTTCCACGAGCAGTACTTC	.	.	TRBV11-2	TRBJ2-7
CASSQHRDDTGELFF	TGTGCCAGCAGCCAGCACAGGGACGACACCGGGGAGCTGTTTTTT	.	once	TRBV7-9	TRBJ2-2
CASSLFQGGIGELFF	TGTGCCAGCAGTTTGTTTCAGGGAGGGATCGGGGAGCTGTTTTTT	TRBD2	once	TRBV27	TRBJ2-2
CASSLGQGGKTQYF	TGTGCCAGCAGCTTGGGGCAGGGAGGAAAGACCCAGTACTTC	.	.	TRBV5-5	TRBJ2-5
CSVGTSYEQYF	TGCAGCGTTGGGACATCTTACGAGCAGTACTTC	.	.	TRBV29-1	TRBJ2-7
CASSFNREEGYGYTF	TGCGCCAGCAGTTTCAACAGGGAAGAGGGTTATGGCTACACCTTC	.	.	TRBV5-1	TRBJ1-2
CASSRDPGSYNEQFF	TGTGCCAGCAGCCGCGACCCAGGCTCCTACAATGAGCAGTTCTTC	.	.	TRBV7-2	TRBJ2-1
CASSQGAGRGGYTF	TGCGCCAGCAGCCAAGGGGCGGGCAGGGGTGGCTACACCTTC	.	.	TRBV4-3	TRBJ1-2
CASSSRGRDGYTF	TGTGCCAGCAGCTCCAGGGGGCGCGATGGCTACACCTTC	TRBD1	.	TRBV11-2	TRBJ1-2
CASSLYGANRDGYTF	TGTGCCAGCAGTTTATACGGGGCGAACAGGGATGGCTACACCTTC	.	.	TRBV27	TRBJ1-2
CASSERGTGAEQYF	TGTGCCAGCAGTGAACGAGGGACAGGGGCCGAGCAGTACTTC	TRBD1	once	TRBV25-1	TRBJ2-7
CAISDLEQGYNQPQHF	TGTGCCATCAGTGATCTGGAGCAGGGATACAATCAGCCCCAGCATTTT	.	.	TRBV10-3	TRBJ1-5
CASSLEVGTEAFF	TGTGCCAGCAGCTTAGAGGTCGGGACTGAAGCTTTCTTT	.	.	TRBV7-9	TRBJ1-1
CASSFGTSGRRAGETQYF	TGTGCCAGCAGCTTTGGGACTAGCGGGAGAAGGGCGGGAGAGACCCAGTACTTC	TRBD2	.	TRBV5-6	TRBJ2-5
CASSSDRVAYNEQFF	TGCGCCAGCAGCAGCGACAGGGTGGCCTACAATGAGCAGTTCTTC	TRBD1	.	TRBV10-1	TRBJ2-1
CASSARGGYNEQFF	TGTGCCAGCAGTGCCCGGGGGGGTTACAATGAGCAGTTCTTC	TRBD2	.	TRBV27	TRBJ2-1
CASPNGSSLYEQYF	TGTGCCAGCCCTAATGGGTCTAGCCTCTACGAGCAGTACTTC	.	.	TRBV6-5	TRBJ2-7
CASSEGAPYSNQPQHF	TGTGCCAGCAGTGAAGGGGCACCGTATAGCAATCAGCCCCAGCATTTT	.	.	TRBV2	TRBJ1-5
CAISGLAVSSYEQYF	TGTGCCATCAGTGGACTAGCGGTGAGCTCCTACGAGCAGTACTTC	TRBD2	.	TRBV10-3	TRBJ2-7
CASSYSRGTEAFF	TGTGCCAGCAGTTACTCACGAGGGACTGAAGCTTTCTTT	.	.	TRBV6-2/TRBV6-3	TRBJ1-1
CASSLGAGATYSPLHF	TGTGCCAGCAGCTTAGGTGCGGGGGCGACTTATTCACCCCTCCACTTT	.	.	TRBV7-2	TRBJ1-6
CASDRGTGANVLTF	TGTGCCAGTGACAGGGGAACCGGGGCCAACGTCCTGACTTTC	TRBD1	.	TRBV6-5	TRBJ2-6
CASSSGQANTEAFF	TGTGCCAGCAGCTCCGGACAGGCCAACACTGAAGCTTTCTTT	TRBD1	.	TRBV7-9	TRBJ1-1
CASSQDRDRGTNQPQHF	TGTGCCAGCAGTCAGGACCGGGACAGGGGGACCAATCAGCCCCAGCATTTT	TRBD1	few	TRBV28	TRBJ1-5
CASRKLDIYGYTF	TGTGCCAGTAGGAAGTTGGACATTTATGGCTACACCTTC	.	.	TRBV19	TRBJ1-2
CAISEGQSDTQYF	TGTGCCATCAGCGAGGGACAGTCAGATACGCAGTATTTT	TRBD1	.	TRBV10-3	TRBJ2-3
CASSPEGRSSHTDTQYF	TGCGCCAGCAGCCCCGAGGGCCGTTCTTCTCACACAGATACGCAGTATTTT	.	.	TRBV5-1	TRBJ2-3
CASSLKGMNTEAFF	TGTGCCAGCAGCTTAAAGGGGATGAACACTGAAGCTTTCTTT	.	.	TRBV7-8	TRBJ1-1
CASSPRTGQETQYF	TGTGCCAGCAGCCCGAGGACAGGACAAGAGACCCAGTACTTC	TRBD1	.	TRBV7-9	TRBJ2-5
CANADRADQPQHF	TGTGCCAACGCGGACAGGGCGGATCAGCCCCAGCATTTT	TRBD1	.	TRBV12-3/TRBV12-4	TRBJ1-5
CASSLEQGWDTEAFF	TGTGCCAGCAGCTTAGAGCAGGGATGGGACACTGAAGCTTTCTTT	.	.	TRBV7-9	TRBJ1-1
CASSRVSGNTIYF	TGTGCCAGCAGCAGGGTCTCTGGAAACACCATATATTTT	.	.	TRBV6-5	TRBJ1-3
CASSVAPSGRGNGEQYF	TGTGCCAGCAGCGTAGCCCCTAGCGGGAGGGGCAATGGCGAGCAGTACTTC	TRBD2	.	TRBV9	TRBJ2-7
CASSPGQDTDTQYF	TGCGCCAGCAGCCCGGGACAGGACACAGATACGCAGTATTTT	TRBD1	.	TRBV5-1	TRBJ2-3
CSASAGQGGSPLHF	TGCAGTGCTAGTGCAGGGCAGGGGGGCTCACCCCTCCACTTT	TRBD1	.	TRBV20-1	TRBJ1-6
CASLPWAGGEYEQYF	TGTGCCAGCCTACCCTGGGCAGGGGGCGAGTACGAGCAGTACTTC	TRBD1	few	TRBV2	TRBJ2-7
CSARQGVGEKLFF	TGCAGCGCACGACAGGGGGTTGGGGAAAAACTGTTTTTT	TRBD1	few	TRBV29-1	TRBJ1-4
CASSESSGQTYEQYF	TGCGCCAGCAGTGAGTCCTCAGGTCAGACCTACGAGCAGTACTTC	.	.	TRBV10-2	TRBJ2-7
CASSPAGANNEKLFF	TGTGCCAGCAGTCCCGCGGGGGCTAATAATGAAAAACTGTTTTTT	.	.	TRBV27	TRBJ1-4
CASSLEQGPPLHF	TGTGCCAGCAGTTTAGAACAGGGACCACCCCTCCACTTT	.	.	TRBV28	TRBJ1-6
CASKDQGAGNSPLHF	TGTGCCAGCAAGGATCAGGGGGCTGGGAATTCACCCCTCCACTTT	TRBD1	once	TRBV5-6	TRBJ1-6
CASRGQGRDYEQYF	TGTGCCAGCCGCGGACAGGGACGGGACTACGAGCAGTACTTC	TRBD1	.	TRBV28	TRBJ2-7
CASSLSGLKTQYF	TGTGCCAGCAGCTTGTCCGGGTTGAAGACCCAGTACTTC	.	.	TRBV5-6	TRBJ2-5
CASSPGGRSTDTQYF	TGTGCCAGCAGCCCGGGCGGGCGCAGCACAGATACGCAGTATTTT	.	.	TRBV7-2	TRBJ2-3
CASTENRAQRF	TGTGCCAGCACCGAAAACAGGGCTCAACGCTTC	.	few	TRBV6-6	TRBJ1-2